The sequence of this T cell receptor (beta chain) was determined in a study of PD-1 blockade in classical Hodgkin lymphoma. The ends were cut back, 0 bases at V and 0 bases at J, with 6 bases in the middle. Germline lookup yields CDR1 ENHRY and CDR2 SYGVKD. The CDR3 is 16 amino acids. A note on this clone: The antigen remains unidentified.

Study conclusions and caveats: A significant rise in TCR diversity by C4D1 was seen for CD4+ but not CD8+ cells. Newly diagnosed patients had diversity similar to the baseline diversity of complete responders. A reduction in baseline TCR diversity was reportedly seen in newly diagnosed patients relative to healthy donors.

Every one of the patients relapsed after autologous stem cell transplantation (brentuximab vedotin exposure was variable). Relapsed/refractory classical Hodgkin lymphoma patients had complete, partial or progressive responses. Produced via immunoSEQ multiplex PCR; TCRdb's table is partial and in-frame only. The sample records 35,000 to 45,000 clones, 60% to 75% being singletons. The V gene is TRBV10-3, the J gene TRBJ2-6; D remains unclear. The sequences come from peripheral blood mononuclear cells (PBMCs), collected at baseline. This receptor was obtained from a human donor with classical Hodgkin lymphoma. The CDR3 region is CAISESAGSGANVLTF. The CDR3 DNA sequence: TGTGCCATCAGTGAGTCCGCAGGCTCTGGGGCCAACGTCCTGACTTTC.